A single sample gave rise to the 32 T cell receptor beta chains below, sequenced in a study of cytomegalovirus exposure and HLA in healthy donors. Vbeta (60) and Jbeta (13) primers were used in the PCR. The table came from immunoSEQ multiplex PCR; TCRdb's copy has only in-frame clones and leaves some out. This table holds roughly 150,000 clones, approximately 78% found once. Material: PBMCs. The source is a woman aged 40 to 50 in good health and CMV-seropositive.

The J gene is TRBJ2-5, the V gene TRBV2; D may be TRBD2 (6 bases). The J call may be wrong; the DNA end is better matched by TRBJ2-7. Germline V gene data show CDR1 as SNHLY and CDR2 as FYNNEI. The CDR3 spans 14 residues. CDR3 DNA sequence: TGTGCCAGCAGTCCCGGGACTCCTGAGTACGAGCAGTACTTC. Amino acids: CASSPGTPEYEQYF.

This chain uses TRBV6-4 with TRBJ1-5; D not certain. V lost 7 bases, J lost 7 bases, and 14 bases lay in between. The CDR3 runs to 13 residues. Germline-derived CDR1 and CDR2 are MRHNA and SNTAGT. CDR3 nucleotide sequence: TGTGCCAGCACCTCCCGCGGGTGGCAGCCCCAGCATTTT. This encodes CASTSRGWQPQHF.

This clone has more than one count but fewer than ten. The chain employs TRBV7-3 and TRBJ2-4; 9 bases fit TRBD2. This CDR3 has 16 residues. Trimming removed 0 bases from V and 1 base from J; junction bases left unmatched: 1. In germline, CDR1 is SGHTA, CDR2 FQGTGA. CDR3 nucleotide sequence: TGTGCCAGCAGCTTAACTAGCGGGGGTGCCAAAAACATTCAGTACTTC. Translated: CASSLTSGGAKNIQYF.

The chain uses TRBV5-1 and TRBJ1-6; the match to TRBD1 covers 7 bases. With V trimmed by 0 bases and J by 6 bases, 3 bases remained unmatched. There are 15 residues in the CDR3. The germline V gene has CDR1 SGHRS and CDR2 YFSETQ. As DNA, the CDR3 is TGCGCCAGCAGCTTGGAGGGGGCGCTTAATTCACCCCTCCACTTT. Translation gives CASSLEGALNSPLHF.

The V call is TRBV19, the J call TRBJ1-2, with D hard to call. V gave up 3 bases and J gave up 6 bases, with 8 bases separating them. The CDR3 is 12 residues long. Germline V CDR1 and CDR2: LNHDA, SQIVND (reference sequence). The CDR3 spells CASSMFRDGYTF. CDR3 in DNA: TGTGCCAGTAGTATGTTCCGGGATGGCTACACCTTC.

This chain links TRBV15 with TRBJ2-2, with 15 nucleotides matching TRBD2. The germline CDR1 and CDR2 sequences are LNHNV and YYDKDF (reference sequence). Trimming cost V 5 bases and J 6 bases; bases outside gene matches: 10. This CDR3 is built from 18 residues. The CDR3 DNA sequence: TGTGCCACCAGCTTTGGACTAGCGGGAGGGCCAAGTTCCGGGGAGCTGTTTTTT. Amino acid sequence: CATSFGLAGGPSSGELFF.

V is TRBV10-3 and J is TRBJ2-3, with TRBD1 as a possible D gene (6 bases). Per the germline V gene, CDR1 is ENHRY and CDR2 is SYGVKD. The CDR3 is 14 amino acids. V lost 3 bases and J lost 5, with 12 bases in between. The CDR3 sequence is CAISESQGRDTQYF. CDR3 DNA: TGTGCCATCAGTGAATCACAGGGACGAGATACGCAGTATTTT.

The chain carries TRBV5-1 and TRBJ1-2; 7 positions agree with TRBD1. CDR1 SGHRS and CDR2 YFSETQ come from the germline V gene. V dropped 5 bases and J dropped 4; count of bases not matched to a gene: 8. The CDR3 consists of 14 residues. The CDR3 protein is CASREDREGYGYTF. The CDR3 DNA follows: TGCGCCAGCAGGGAAGACAGGGAAGGCTATGGCTACACCTTC. Based on the CDR3 plus reference TRBV5-1 and TRBJ1-2, the full variable domain is KAGVTQTPRYLIKTRGQQVTLSCSPISGHRSVSWYQQTPGQGLQFLFEYFSETQRNKGNFPGRFSGRQFSNSRSEMNVSTLELGDSALYLCASREDREGYGYTFGSGTRLTVV.

The chain couples TRBV5-1 to TRBJ2-3; D might be TRBD1 (6 bases). The V and J ends lost 3 bases and 5 bases respectively, with 13 bases between them. The CDR3 has 14 amino acids. Per the germline V gene, CDR1 is SGHRS and CDR2 is YFSETQ. For the CDR3, the DNA is TGCGCCAGCAGCTCAAACAGGGTCGGAGATACGCAGTATTTT. Translated, it gives CASSSNRVGDTQYF. The full variable domain, rest sourced from reference TRBV5-1 and TRBJ2-3, is KAGVTQTPRYLIKTRGQQVTLSCSPISGHRSVSWYQQTPGQGLQFLFEYFSETQRNKGNFPGRFSGRQFSNSRSEMNVSTLELGDSALYLCASSSNRVGDTQYFGPGTRLTVL.

V is TRBV9 and J is TRBJ2-2; D is unclear. Trimming took 6 bases from V and 4 from J, leaving 10 bases between them. The CDR3 sequence is 13 residues long. CDR1 is SGDLS and CDR2 is YYNGEE in the germline V gene. CDR3 DNA: TGTGCCAGCACCCACACTATCACCGGGGAGCTGTTTTTT. Translating gives CASTHTITGELFF.

V is TRBV7-9 and J is TRBJ2-2; 8 nucleotides line up with TRBD1. Trimming cost V 5 bases and J 7 bases; bases outside gene matches: 3. The V gene's germline CDR1 is SEHNR and CDR2 FQNEAQ (reference sequence). CDR3 length: 13 amino acids. Written as DNA, the CDR3 is TGTGCCAGCAGCCCTACAGGGGGCGGGGAGCTGTTTTTT. It codes for CASSPTGGGELFF.

This clone has a single count. The genes are TRBV4-3 and TRBJ2-4; 8 positions match TRBD1. V gave up 4 bases and J gave up 3 bases; unmatched junction bases: 2. CDR3 size: 14 residues. Germline V CDR1 and CDR2: LGHNA, YSLEER. The chain's CDR3 is CASSPTGGKNIQYF. CDR3 nucleotide sequence: TGCGCCAGCAGCCCTACAGGGGGCAAAAACATTCAGTACTTC.

This sequence joins TRBV19 and TRBJ1-1; 7 positions agree with TRBD1. The germline CDR1 and CDR2 sequences are LNHDA and SQIVND (reference sequence). The length of the CDR3 is 15 residues. With 8 bases clipped from V and 1 base from J, the junction kept 10 bases outside the gene matches. CDR3 residues: CASLNQGQSNTEAFF. The CDR3 DNA reads TGTGCCAGTCTGAATCAGGGACAGTCGAACACTGAAGCTTTCTTT.

V gene TRBV27 combines with J gene TRBJ2-2; 14 positions match TRBD2. V gave up 5 bases and J gave up 4 bases; unmatched junction bases: 12. Per germline, CDR1 MNHEY and CDR2 SMNVEV (reference sequence). This CDR3 comprises 19 residues. The CDR3 loop reads CASSARLAGGPGGTGELFF. The CDR3 nucleotides are TGTGCCAGCAGTGCAAGACTAGCGGGAGGGCCGGGGGGCACCGGGGAGCTGTTTTTT.

V usage is TRBV6-5 and J usage is TRBJ2-5; maybe TRBD2 (6 bases). Gene TRBJ2-7 matches the end of the DNA better, so the J call may be wrong. In germline, CDR1 is MNHEY, CDR2 SVGAGI. This CDR3 is built from 14 residues. In nucleotides, the CDR3 is TGTGCCAGCAGCAAGGGGACTCCCTCCTACGAGCAGTACTTC. It yields the protein CASSKGTPSYEQYF.

This clone appeared a single time. CDR3 in DNA: TGTGCCAGCAGCCCCAAACTAGCGGGAGTGCATGAGCAGTTCTTC. Protein: CASSPKLAGVHEQFF. The rearrangement joins TRBV7-6 to TRBJ2-1; TRBD2 agrees at 11 bases. Trimming took 5 bases from V and 8 from J; bases not matched to a gene: 8. CDR1 and CDR2 from the germline V gene are SGHVS and FNYEAQ. The CDR3 totals 15 residues.

This sequence joins TRBV19 and TRBJ1-4, with D uncertain. Germline loops: CDR1 LNHDA, CDR2 SQIVND (reference sequence). The V gene lost 4 bases and the J gene lost 8 bases, with 14 bases spanning the gap. This CDR3 is 14 amino acids long. The CDR3 sequence is CASSTPTGREKLFF. The CDR3 DNA reads TGTGCCAGTAGTACCCCGACGGGGAGAGAAAAACTGTTTTTT.

The V gene is TRBV6-1, the J gene TRBJ2-4; D uncertain. Trimming took off 3 bases at V and 8 bases at J, with 11 bases between the two ends. The V gene's germline CDR1 is MNHNS and CDR2 SASEGT. The CDR3 loop spans 13 amino acids. CDR3 residues: CASSEKWSDIQYF. In DNA, the CDR3 is TGTGCCAGCAGTGAGAAGTGGTCGGACATTCAGTACTTC.

This clone was observed a single time. The chain couples TRBV4-3 to TRBJ1-5; 8 nucleotides line up with TRBD1. From germline, CDR1 is LGHNA and CDR2 YSLEER. With 3 bases clipped from V and 6 bases from J, the junction kept 10 bases outside the gene matches. This CDR3 is built from 16 residues. The CDR3 loop reads CASSQFWTGLGQPQHF. In DNA, the CDR3 is TGCGCCAGCAGCCAGTTCTGGACAGGGCTAGGTCAGCCCCAGCATTTT.

The V gene is TRBV4-3, the J gene TRBJ2-3, with 10 bases fitting TRBD2. The V segment lost 4 bases and the J segment 4 bases; nucleotides outside the gene matches: 8. The CDR3 length is 16 residues. The V gene's germline CDR1 is LGHNA and CDR2 YSLEER. The CDR3 DNA reads TGCGCCAGCAGCCGAGAACCCAGCGGGGGGGCAGATACGCAGTATTTT. This sequence encodes CASSREPSGGADTQYF.

The chain has TRBV15 and TRBJ1-5; D is unresolved. The ends were cut back, 4 bases at V and 0 bases at J, with 7 bases in the middle. Germline CDR1 reads LNHNV; CDR2 reads YYDKDF (reference sequence). This CDR3 contains 14 residues. As DNA, the CDR3 is TGTGCCACCAGCAATCGAGATAGCAATCAGCCCCAGCATTTT. This codes for CATSNRDSNQPQHF.

This chain joins TRBV19 and TRBJ1-4, with a possible D match to TRBD1 (6 bases). Germline CDR1 is LNHDA and CDR2 is SQIVND (reference sequence). CDR3 size: 15 residues. Trimming stripped 7 bases from V and 6 bases from J, with 18 bases between. DNA of the CDR3: TGTGCCAGTACGCCGGTACGGGGGGCGGATGAAAAACTGTTTTTT. Translation gives CASTPVRGADEKLFF.

This clone has more than one count but fewer than ten. V gene TRBV7-8 combines with J gene TRBJ2-7; 7 positions match TRBD2. This CDR3 has 17 amino acids. Germline loops: CDR1 SGHVS, CDR2 FQNEAQ. The V gene end was trimmed by 5 bases and the J gene end by 0 bases; junction bases not matched to a gene: 13. CDR3 in amino acids: CASSPSRRGGGSYEQYF. In DNA, the CDR3 is TGTGCCAGCAGCCCTTCCCGTCGTGGGGGGGGCTCCTACGAGCAGTACTTC.

This clone was seen once. This chain links TRBV7-2 with TRBJ2-1, with TRBD2 matching 14 bases. The germline V gene has CDR1 SGHTA and CDR2 FQGNSA. The trim removed 3 bases at V and 3 bases at J, leaving 4 bases unmatched. This CDR3 is built from 17 residues. The CDR3 bases are TGTGCCAGCAGCTTTAAAGGGACTAGCGGGGGCTACAATGAGCAGTTCTTC. Protein: CASSFKGTSGGYNEQFF.

This chain connects TRBV7-8 to TRBJ2-5; 12 positions agree with TRBD2. The tail of the sequence fits TRBJ2-7 better, so the J call may be wrong. The CDR3 extends over 15 amino acids. The V gene's germline CDR1 is SGHVS and CDR2 FQNEAQ. The CDR3 nucleotides read TGTGCCAGCAGCTCTGGACTAGCGGGAAGGTACGAGCAGTACTTC. Amino acid sequence: CASSSGLAGRYEQYF.

The sample holds a few counts of this clone. This chain uses TRBV7-8 with TRBJ2-7; TRBD1 matches 7 bases. The germline V gene encodes CDR1 SGHVS and CDR2 FQNEAQ. CDR3 size: 14 residues. The J segment lost 6 bases and the V segment lost 6 bases, leaving 11 bases of the junction unmatched. The CDR3 sequence: CASSQTGVYFEQYF. The CDR3 nucleotides are TGTGCCAGCAGTCAAACAGGGGTATATTTCGAGCAGTACTTC.

This clone turned up a few times. The junction shows a germline mismatch at one end, possibly a read error. The chain couples TRBV2 to TRBJ2-6; D uncertain. The CDR3 has 15 residues. In germline, CDR1 is SNHLY, CDR2 FYNNEI. The CDR3 DNA sequence: TGTGCCAGCAGTGAGTCTGAGACTTCGGCCGACGTCCTGACTTTC. Protein sequence: CASSESETSADVLTF.

V gene TRBV7-9 combines with J gene TRBJ2-5; D remains unclear. Germline V gene lookup returns CDR1 SEHNR and CDR2 FQNEAQ (reference sequence). This CDR3 is 13 amino acids long. The V end lost 2 bases, the J end lost 4 bases, and 8 bases lay between the germline ends. The chain's CDR3 is CASSLNSRETQYF. CDR3 bases: TGTGCCAGCAGCTTAAACTCACGAGAGACCCAGTACTTC.

The chain has TRBV28 and TRBJ1-5; D is undetermined. The CDR3 spans 14 residues. V was cut by 6 bases and J by 5 bases, with 14 bases left in between. Germline loops: CDR1 MDHEN, CDR2 SYDVKM. This CDR3 is CASSRTDGHQPQHF. CDR3 DNA sequence: TGTGCCAGCAGCCGGACTGACGGACATCAGCCCCAGCATTTT.

The gene calls are TRBV4-3 and TRBJ2-1; D is ambiguous. Germline lookup yields CDR1 LGHNA and CDR2 YSLEER. The CDR3 totals 16 residues. V lost 0 bases and J lost 2, with 11 bases in between. The CDR3 region has the DNA TGCGCCAGCAGCCAAGATTACGGGTCTGCCTACAATGAGCAGTTCTTC. This gives the protein CASSQDYGSAYNEQFF.

The chain recombines TRBV6-5 with TRBJ1-3, with a tentative D call TRBD1 (6 bases). Germline V gene sequence: CDR1 MNHEY, CDR2 SVGAGI. Trimming took off 3 bases at V and 4 bases at J, with 10 bases between the two ends. This CDR3 has 14 amino acids. CDR3 sequence: CASSYKGVGNTIYF. The CDR3 nucleotides read TGTGCCAGCAGTTATAAGGGGGTAGGAAACACCATATATTTT.

V is TRBV7-3 and J is TRBJ2-2; 8 nucleotides agree with TRBD1. This CDR3 has 16 amino acids. The V gene end was trimmed by 5 bases and the J gene end by 1 base; junction bases not matched to a gene: 6. Germline CDR1 SGHTA, CDR2 FQGTGA. CDR3 protein: CASSKRTGWNTGELFF. CDR3 in DNA: TGTGCCAGCAGCAAACGGACAGGGTGGAACACCGGGGAGCTGTTTTTT.